These 24 T cell receptor beta chains came from one sample sequenced in a study of T cells expressing NK-cell markers. TCRdb re-called the 5' RACE reads; one entry per CDR3 protein, DNA not given. Here the sample table reports over 250,000 distinct CDR3 sequences. Sequencing was carried out using blood T cells: a sorted CD56 or NKG2C T cell subset, CD4+ or CD8+ T cells, or bulk PBMC T cells (not recorded which). Source of these receptors: a woman aged 18 to 75 in good health.

This chain links TRBV4-2 with TRBJ2-5; there is no DNA to check the TCRdb D call of TRBD2. The CDR3 runs to 16 residues. Germline V gene sequence: CDR1 LGHNA, CDR2 YNFKEQ. CDR3 residues: CASSRRTAGVGETQYF.

This chain connects TRBV7-6 to TRBJ1-5; absent DNA, TCRdb's TRBD1 call cannot be checked. CDR3 length equals 16 residues. CDR1 SGHVS and CDR2 FNYEAQ come from the germline V gene. The CDR3 protein is CASSLGTGFGNQPQHF.

J is TRBJ2-4 and V is TRBV7-2; TCRdb's D call, TRBD2, is unchecked because there is no DNA. Germline CDR1 reads SGHTA; CDR2 reads FQGNSA. The CDR3 totals 16 residues. The CDR3 sequence: CASSGRLAGGLDIQYF.

The V call is TRBV4-3, the J call TRBJ2-1; absent DNA, TCRdb's TRBD1 call cannot be checked. This CDR3 has 15 residues. The V gene's germline CDR1 is LGHNA and CDR2 YSLEER. The CDR3 is CASSQRTGMGNEQFF.

This chain connects TRBV20-1 to TRBJ2-6; without DNA, the TCRdb call of TRBD1 cannot be checked. This CDR3 contains 17 residues. Germline assignment: CDR1 DFQATT and CDR2 SNEGSKA (reference sequence). The CDR3 spells CSAPPRGPSSGANVLTF.

The rearrangement links TRBV15 to TRBJ2-2; TCRdb's D call of TRBD1 is untestable without DNA. The germline CDR1 and CDR2 sequences are LNHNV and YYDKDF (reference sequence). The CDR3 is 14 residues long. CDR3 residues: CATSRTQGTGELFF.

The V and J genes are TRBV6-2 or TRBV6-3 and TRBJ2-2; the TCRdb D gene call, TRBD1, has no DNA to confirm it. There are 16 residues in the CDR3. Germline V CDR1 and CDR2: MNHEY, SVGEGT. This chain's CDR3 is CASSYGGGKNTGELFF.

This rearrangement joins TRBV6-1 to TRBJ1-1. CDR1 and CDR2 from the germline V gene are MNHNS and SASEGT. This CDR3 spans 13 amino acids. This CDR3 reads CASRAPETTEAFF.

V and J are TRBV9 and TRBJ1-5; the D call from TCRdb, TRBD1, cannot be confirmed without DNA. Germline-derived CDR1 and CDR2 are SGDLS and YYNGEE. The CDR3 extends over 15 amino acids. The CDR3 spells CASSAGHAGNQPQHF.

The chain is built from TRBV10-3 and TRBJ1-6; TCRdb's D gene call, TRBD1, goes unchecked for lack of DNA. CDR1 and CDR2 from the germline V gene are ENHRY and SYGVKD. The CDR3 spans 16 residues. CDR3 region: CAISESGGSGNSPLHF.

The chain joins TRBV20-1 to TRBJ2-5; as DNA is missing, the TRBD2 call by TCRdb cannot be tested. The CDR3 is 14 amino acids. Germline values: CDR1 DFQATT, CDR2 SNEGSKA (reference sequence). This chain's CDR3 is CSAHRTTLGETQYF.

This chain joins TRBV5-1 and TRBJ1-4. Germline CDR1 and CDR2: SGHRS and YFSETQ. CDR3 length: 15 amino acids. The chain's CDR3 is CASSLPSVTNEKLFF.

This sequence joins TRBV3-1 and TRBJ2-3; checking the TCRdb D call of TRBD2 is not possible without DNA. The CDR3 sequence is 17 residues long. Per the germline V gene, CDR1 is LGHDT and CDR2 is YNNKEL (reference sequence). CDR3 region: CASSQGIGTSGSDTQYF.

V is TRBV20-1 and J is TRBJ2-7. The CDR3 consists of 13 residues. Per the germline V gene, CDR1 is DFQATT and CDR2 is SNEGSKA (reference sequence). The CDR3 protein is CRAGQRGSYEQYF.

V gene TRBV29-1 combines with J gene TRBJ1-1; no DNA is available, so the TRBD1 call from TCRdb remains unchecked. Germline CDR1 reads SQVTM; CDR2 reads ANQGSEA. This CDR3 contains 14 residues. CDR3 sequence reads: CSVGAQGSRAEAFF.

V usage is TRBV5-4 and J usage is TRBJ2-3; TCRdb returns TRBD2, unconfirmable since there is no DNA. From germline, CDR1 is SGHNT and CDR2 YYREEE (reference sequence). The CDR3 totals 16 residues. The CDR3 reads CASSWGTSGTTDTQYF.

The gene calls are TRBV5-1 and TRBJ2-5; TCRdb's D gene call, TRBD1, goes unchecked for lack of DNA. The CDR3 loop spans 14 amino acids. The germline V gene encodes CDR1 SGHRS and CDR2 YFSETQ. The CDR3: CASSRTASGGGQYF.

The J gene is TRBJ1-1, the V gene TRBV9. Germline V gene sequence: CDR1 SGDLS, CDR2 YYNGEE. This CDR3 contains 12 residues. CDR3: CASSVMGGEAFF.

The rearrangement uses TRBV7-2 and TRBJ2-7; as DNA is missing, the TRBD1 call by TCRdb cannot be tested. Germline V gene lookup returns CDR1 SGHTA and CDR2 FQGNSA. The CDR3 runs to 14 residues. The CDR3 protein is CASSPGGLPYEQYF.

The chain carries TRBV7-2 and TRBJ1-2; TCRdb names TRBD1, which stays unverified in the absence of DNA. CDR3 length: 15 amino acids. From germline, CDR1 is SGHTA and CDR2 FQGNSA. The CDR3 protein is CASSFQIGQDYGYTF.

CDR3 sequence reads: CASSGQGASKNIQYF. The chain recombines TRBV2 with TRBJ2-4; with no DNA, the TCRdb D assignment of TRBD1 cannot be verified. The CDR3 runs to 15 residues. The germline gives CDR1 SNHLY, CDR2 FYNNEI. The complete variable domain, with remaining parts taken from reference TRBV2 and TRBJ2-4, reads EPEVTQTPSHQVTQMGQEVILRCVPISNHLYFYWYRQILGQKVEFLVSFYNNEISEKSEIFDDQFSVERPDGSNFTLKIRSTKLEDSAMYFCASSGQGASKNIQYFGAGTRLSVL.

The rearrangement joins TRBV9 to TRBJ2-5; TCRdb designates TRBD1, a call that cannot be tested without DNA. The CDR3 length is 16 residues. Germline CDR1 SGDLS, CDR2 YYNGEE. The CDR3 spells CASSVGLDRTQETQYF.

This sequence joins TRBV6-2 or TRBV6-3 and TRBJ1-2; the D call from TCRdb, TRBD1, cannot be confirmed without DNA. Per germline, CDR1 MNHEY and CDR2 SVGEGT. The CDR3 length is 12 residues. This CDR3 is CASRWGQQGYTF.

The chain employs TRBV7-2 and TRBJ1-1. CDR3 length: 14 residues. CDR1 and CDR2 from the germline V gene are SGHTA and FQGNSA. The CDR3: CASSLMRGESEAFF.